Given below is one TCR beta chain in context. The antigen is undetermined. Primers for the PCR totalled 60 Vbeta and 13 Jbeta. Some clones are missing from TCRdb's copy, which holds only in-frame ones; the method was immunoSEQ multiplex PCR. The sample holds roughly 150,000 clones, approximately 80% seen once. This sample is part of a study of cytomegalovirus exposure and HLA in healthy donors. As for the study in general: The roughly 100 million unique TCR beta sequences, from 150 million to 200 million T cells, were found by an earlier analysis. From donors who were HLA-typed, an early data release held about 85 million unique TCRs. Regarding the study as a whole: The authors later found TCR association rates varying by HLA locus, with DRB1 most and HLA-C fewest.

Germline V CDR1 and CDR2: SEHNR, FQNEAQ (reference sequence). This CDR3 has 15 amino acids. The V gene end was trimmed by 1 base and the J gene end by 5 bases; junction bases not matched to a gene: 2. Despite likely unrecorded immune exposures, the donors were nominally healthy at the time of sampling. The source of this sequence is a man aged 25-45 years in good health and CMV-seropositive. The specimen was PBMCs. The chain is built from TRBV7-9 and TRBJ2-5; 12 bases map to TRBD2. CDR3 amino acids: CASSLVGLAGETQYF. The CDR3 region has the DNA TGTGCCAGCAGCTTAGTCGGACTAGCGGGGGAGACCCAGTACTTC. Based on the CDR3 plus reference TRBV7-9 and TRBJ2-5, the full variable domain is DTGVSQNPRHKITKRGQNVTFRCDPISEHNRLYWYRQTLGQGPEFLTYFQNEAQLEKSRLLSDRFSAERPKGSFSTLEIQRTEQGDSAMYLCASSLVGLAGETQYFGPGTRLLVL.